This TCR beta chain was recovered during a study of human T cells and chemical hapten exposure. TCRdb passed the RACE reads through MiXCR, listing each CDR3 protein once. The repertoire includes tens of thousands of distinct CDR3 sequences, over 9.5% of them detected once, and around 2.3% sits in the top ten. CDR1 and CDR2 from the germline V gene are SGHTA and FQGNSA. The CDR3 length is 16 residues. The V end lost 5 bases, the J end lost 0 bases, and 15 bases lay between the germline ends. As regards this clonotype: Its antigen is unidentified.

Overall study findings and caveats: TCRs above 1 in 1000 frequency did not change with DPC sensitization.

Described time point: patch test 1, 2 weeks after DPC sensitization. Treatment in this sample: therapeutic diphenylcyclopropenone sensitization with weekly scalp DPC. The origin of this receptor is a man in his forties with alopecia areata. Some clones in this sample may be carry-over from other donors' samples. This chain joins TRBV7-2 and TRBJ2-3; perhaps TRBD1 as D (7 bases). The material sequenced was whole blood, taken in connection with sensitization to the hapten diphenylcyclopropenone (DPC). The chain's CDR3 is CASSPETGTSTDTQYF. The CDR3 coding sequence is TGTGCCAGCAGCCCCGAGACAGGGACTAGCACAGATACGCAGTATTTT.